This T cell receptor (beta chain) came from a study of blood T cell repertoires in COVID-19 (dated by TCRdb to about 2020). About the full investigation: Collaborator samples came from the United States, Italy and Spain and covered acute and convalescent phases of COVID-19. Where available, HLA class I and class II types were obtained from metadata supplied by the sample provider rather than from assay-based typing. The repertoires were released in a freely available public database intended as a resource for research on the immune response to SARS-CoV-2. The material from the prospective study consisted of cDNA or gDNA derived from T cells, B-cell-depleted T cells, or PBMCs. The samples were drawn from two sources: the first 160 participants of the ongoing ImmuneRACE study, and 1,000 to 1,500 subjects contributed by 6 global collaborators. The sample metadata nearly always contained a de-identified subject ID, COVID-19 status, age in years and sex. The dataset comprised deeply sampled blood TCRbeta repertoires from subjects exposed to, actively infected with, or recovered from COVID-19.

General study outcomes and caveats: The quantity of clinical and demographic metadata differed by source and by participant and was supplied without curation.

In Seattle, one collaborating source enrolled patients while the infection was active and tracked those patients longitudinally over the course of disease. Whole blood was collected in K2EDTA tubes by collaborating institutions according to the institutions' own protocols. For TCRbeta analysis, collaborator samples were shipped as frozen whole blood, as isolated PBMCs, or as DNA extracted from either sample type. The CDR3 sequence holds 15 residues, the cysteine and phenylalanine included. Of all the DNA, just the CDR3 is kept, 45 bases in frame from base 1. V is pared back by 7 bases and J by 0 bases, with 13 bases lying between the germline termini. Reading the germline V gene gives CDR1 SGHTA and CDR2 FQGNSA. The immunoSEQ Assay, a bias-controlled multiplex PCR, was used to amplify TCRbeta CDR3 regions from genomic DNA. The paper's data handling went like this. Nucleated cell counts per sample were estimated from amplification of reference gene primers within the assay. To quantify the absolute abundance of each unique TCRbeta CDR3 rearrangement, sequence reads were collapsed and filtered. For each sample, productive Simpson clonality was calculated as the square root of Simpson's diversity index over productive rearrangements. Sourced from immuneACCESS, this table was stored by TCRdb with only in-frame sequences that have V and J called. A share of the clones is absent; for the studies checked, an unresolved V gene accounts for under half, and the remainder has no known explanation. The D gene and trimming were derived from the DNA, and the V and J assignments and clone size from that table. Recorded for this sample are some 240,000 clones; around 86% of them occurred a single time. The ten largest clones represent approximately 5.2% of the sample.

As concerns this clone: What antigen it recognizes has not been identified. No clone much larger than this one lies a single base away; base qualities are absent.

The sequencing input was peripheral blood. This chain joins TRBV7-2 to TRBJ1-3; TRBD1 might be the D gene, on 6 matching bases. The source of this sequence is a woman aged 65 to 85 with COVID-19, enrolled during active disease. The CDR3 in this case is CASMKNRDSGNTIYF. The sequence in DNA is TGTGCCAGCATGAAAAACAGGGACTCTGGAAACACCATATATTTT. The full variable domain, with segments outside the CDR3 supplied by the reference TRBV7-2 and TRBJ1-3 proteins, appears as GAGVSQSPSNKVTEKGKDVELRCDPISGHTALYWYRQSLGQGLEFLIYFQGNSAPDKSGLPSDRFSAERTGGSVSTLTIQRTQQEDSAVYLCASMKNRDSGNTIYFGEGSWLTVV.